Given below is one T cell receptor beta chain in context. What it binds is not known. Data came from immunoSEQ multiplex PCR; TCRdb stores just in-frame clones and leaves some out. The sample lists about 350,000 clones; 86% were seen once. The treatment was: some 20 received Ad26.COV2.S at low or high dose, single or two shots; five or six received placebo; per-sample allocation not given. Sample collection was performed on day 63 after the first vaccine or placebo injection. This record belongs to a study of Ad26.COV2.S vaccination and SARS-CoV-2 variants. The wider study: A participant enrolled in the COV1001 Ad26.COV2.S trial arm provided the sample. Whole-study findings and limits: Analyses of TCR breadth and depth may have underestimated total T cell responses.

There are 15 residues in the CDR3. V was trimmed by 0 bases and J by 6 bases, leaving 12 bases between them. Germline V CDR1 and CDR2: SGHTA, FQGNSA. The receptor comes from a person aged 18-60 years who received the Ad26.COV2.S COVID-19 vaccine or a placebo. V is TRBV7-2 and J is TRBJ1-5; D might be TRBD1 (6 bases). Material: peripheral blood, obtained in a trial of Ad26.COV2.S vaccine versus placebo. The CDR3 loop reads CASSLASQGIQPQHF. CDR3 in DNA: TGTGCCAGCAGCTTAGCATCACAGGGAATTCAGCCCCAGCATTTT.